This T cell receptor (beta chain) was recovered during a study of monozygotic twins with inflammatory bowel disease. Using the 5' RACE reads, TCRdb records one entry per CDR3 protein without DNA. The specimen's table records some 160,000 distinct CDR3 sequences. CDR1 is MNHEY, CDR2 SMNVEV, per germline (reference sequence). CDR3 size: 15 residues. Sequencing used blood. This rearrangement joins TRBV27 to TRBJ1-1; TCRdb picks TRBD1, but there is no DNA to check that call. This clonotype was sampled from a human donor with ulcerative colitis or Crohn's disease, or a healthy co-twin of an affected twin (not recorded which). The CDR3 is CASSSSKTGRIEAFF.